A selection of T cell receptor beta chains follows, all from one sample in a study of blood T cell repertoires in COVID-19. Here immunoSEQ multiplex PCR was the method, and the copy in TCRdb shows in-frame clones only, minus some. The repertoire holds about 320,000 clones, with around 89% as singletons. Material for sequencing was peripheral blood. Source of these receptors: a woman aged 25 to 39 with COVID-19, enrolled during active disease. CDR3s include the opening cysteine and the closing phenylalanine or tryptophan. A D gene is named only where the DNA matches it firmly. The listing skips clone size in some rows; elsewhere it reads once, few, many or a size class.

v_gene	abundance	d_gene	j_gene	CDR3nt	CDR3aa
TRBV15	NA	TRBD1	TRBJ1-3	TGTGCCACCAGCAGCCCTAGGGACAGGGGGAACACCATATATTTT	CATSSPRDRGNTIYF
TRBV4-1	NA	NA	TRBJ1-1	TGCGCCAGCAGCCCCTTCCCCAGCCAGGGTGGTCAAACTGAAGCTTTCTTT	CASSPFPSQGGQTEAFF
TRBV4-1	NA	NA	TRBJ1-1	TGCGCCAGCAGCCAAGGTTCCTCTGGAGGTACTGAAGCTTTCTTT	CASSQGSSGGTEAFF
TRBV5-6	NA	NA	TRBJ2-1	TGTGCCAGCAGCTTAGGGGGGGCTAATGAGCAGTTCTTC	CASSLGGANEQFF
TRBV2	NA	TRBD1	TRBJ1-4	TGTGCCAGCAGTGTTGGGACAGGGGAGATCATTAGGGAAAAACTGTTTTTT	CASSVGTGEIIREKLFF
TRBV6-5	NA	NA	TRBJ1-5	TGTGCCAGCAGTTACGCGGAAAGAAATCAGCCCCAGCATTTT	CASSYAERNQPQHF
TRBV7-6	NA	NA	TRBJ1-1	TGTGCCAGCAGCCCACTAGGACAGCGGAACACTGAAGCTTTCTTT	CASSPLGQRNTEAFF
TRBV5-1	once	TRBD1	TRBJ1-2	TGCGCCAGCAGCTTGGGGACAGGGTCAGGCTACACCTTC	CASSLGTGSGYTF
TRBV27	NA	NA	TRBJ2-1	TGTGCCAGCGGCGAAGGGACAGAGCAGTTCTTC	CASGEGTEQFF
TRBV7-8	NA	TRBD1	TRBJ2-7	TGTGCCAGCAGCTCACGGGACAGCCCCTACGAGCAGTACTTC	CASSSRDSPYEQYF
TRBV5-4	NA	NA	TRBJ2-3	TGTGCCAGCAGCTTGGGCAGGGGCCCAGATACGCAGTATTTT	CASSLGRGPDTQYF
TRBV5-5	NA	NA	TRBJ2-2	TGTGCCAGCAGTCCGCGTTTTAGCCCGGGTAGTGGCGGGGAGCTGTTTTTT	CASSPRFSPGSGGELFF
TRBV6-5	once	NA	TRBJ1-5	TGTGCCAGCAGCCCCGGACAGACCTTCGGTCAGCCCCAGCATTTT	CASSPGQTFGQPQHF
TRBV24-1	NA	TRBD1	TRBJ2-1	TGTGCCACCAGTGACCCCGGACAGGGGGGCTATGAGCAGTTCTTC	CATSDPGQGGYEQFF
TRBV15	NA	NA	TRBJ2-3	TGTGCCACCAGCAGTGGGAGGCGCACAGATACGCAGTATTTT	CATSSGRRTDTQYF
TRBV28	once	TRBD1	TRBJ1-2	TGTGCCAGCACCTTAGTCGGGACAGGGTTGAGCTACACCTTC	CASTLVGTGLSYTF
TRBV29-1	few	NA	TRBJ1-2	TGCAGCGTTGATTCCCCCGGGGGTAATCTTGGCTACACCTTC	CSVDSPGGNLGYTF
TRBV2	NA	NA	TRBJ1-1	TGTGCCAGAAGACTACAGGGAACAAACACTGAAGCTTTCTTT	CARRLQGTNTEAFF
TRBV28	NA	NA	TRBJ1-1	TGTGCCAGCAGTTTTAGGGGCGGGAACACTGAAGCTTTCTTT	CASSFRGGNTEAFF
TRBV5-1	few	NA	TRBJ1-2	TGCGCCAGCAGCTTGGGTGAGACAGTCTATGGCTACACCTTC	CASSLGETVYGYTF
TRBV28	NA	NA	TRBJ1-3	TGTGCCAGCAGTTTAGCGGGGATCTCTGGAAACACCATATATTTT	CASSLAGISGNTIYF
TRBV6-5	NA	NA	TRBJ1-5	TGTGCCAGCAGTCCCAGGGGCCTTAGCAATCAGCCCCAGCATTTT	CASSPRGLSNQPQHF
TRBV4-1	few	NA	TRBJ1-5	TGCGCCAGCAGCCAACTAGAAAGTTTGGTCGGTCAGCCCCAGCATTTT	CASSQLESLVGQPQHF
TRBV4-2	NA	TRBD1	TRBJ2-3	TGTGCCAGCAGCCGAACCGGGACAGAAGCCACAGATACGCAGTATTTT	CASSRTGTEATDTQYF
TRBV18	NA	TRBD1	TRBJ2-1	TGTGCCAGCTCACCACCCCGACAGGGGCCGACTAATGAGCAGTTCTTC	CASSPPRQGPTNEQFF
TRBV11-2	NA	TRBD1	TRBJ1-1	TGTGCCAGCAGCTTAGGCGGGGACAGGGCAGCTGAAGCTTTCTTT	CASSLGGDRAAEAFF
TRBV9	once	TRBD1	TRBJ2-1	TGTGCCAGCAGCCCCCGGACAGGGAGTAACAATGAGCAGTTCTTC	CASSPRTGSNNEQFF
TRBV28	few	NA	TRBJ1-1	TGTGCCAGCAGTTACATACAGGGTATAAGTACTGAAGCTTTCTTT	CASSYIQGISTEAFF
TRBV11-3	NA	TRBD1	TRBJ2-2	TGTGCCAGCAGCTCGATGACAGGGCCGAACACCGGGGAGCTGTTTTTT	CASSSMTGPNTGELFF
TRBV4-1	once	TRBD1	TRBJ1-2	TGCGCCAGCAGCCGAACCCCGGGACAGGAGACCTATGGCTACACCTTC	CASSRTPGQETYGYTF
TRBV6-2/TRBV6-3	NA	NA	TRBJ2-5	TGTGCCAGCAGTTCACCCGGGACTTTTCAAGAGACCCAGTACTTC	CASSSPGTFQETQYF
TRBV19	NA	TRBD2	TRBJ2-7	TGTGCCAGTAGTCCCCAGCTCCCGGGGACTAGCGGGGGCCAGTACGAGCAGTACTTC	CASSPQLPGTSGGQYEQYF
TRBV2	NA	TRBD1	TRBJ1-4	TGTGCCAGCAGTGATAGGGTAGGGGGCTGGTATGAAAAACTGTTTTTT	CASSDRVGGWYEKLFF
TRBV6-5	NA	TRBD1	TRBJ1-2	TGTGCCAGCAGTTACTTGCCAGGGGGCGCGGACTATGGCTACACCTTC	CASSYLPGGADYGYTF
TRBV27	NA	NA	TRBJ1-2	TGTGCCAGCAGTCCAGACAGGTTTCGGAGTGGCTACACCTTC	CASSPDRFRSGYTF
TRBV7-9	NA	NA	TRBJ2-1	TGTGCCAGCAGCCCTGCTACAGGTGTCGACTACAATGAGCAGTTCTTC	CASSPATGVDYNEQFF
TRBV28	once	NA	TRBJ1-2	TGTGCCAGCAGTCCCCCGACAGGTATCTATGGCTACACCTTC	CASSPPTGIYGYTF
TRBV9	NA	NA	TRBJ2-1	TGTGCCAGCAGCTCGGAGGCTAATGAGCAGTTCTTC	CASSSEANEQFF
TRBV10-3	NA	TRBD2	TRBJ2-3	TGTGCCATCAGTGAGGATAGCGGGGCCCTCACAGATACGCAGTATTTT	CAISEDSGALTDTQYF
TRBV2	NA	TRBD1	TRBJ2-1	TGTGCCAGCAGTGATAGGGGGCCGGGCAATGAGCAGTTCTTC	CASSDRGPGNEQFF
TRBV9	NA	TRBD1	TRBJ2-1	TGTGCCAGCAGCGTAGGTACAGGGGGTTCCTACAATGAGCAGTTCTTC	CASSVGTGGSYNEQFF
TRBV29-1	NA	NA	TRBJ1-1	TGCAGCGTTGGGGCCTCCCCCGAAGCTTTCTTT	CSVGASPEAFF
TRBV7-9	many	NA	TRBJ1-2	TGTGCCAGCAGCTTGGGCTTTAATACCTACACCTTC	CASSLGFNTYTF
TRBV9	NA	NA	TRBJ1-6	TGTGCCAGCAAGCGGCGCCATGGGAAGGGAATTAATAGGTCCTATAATTCACCCCTCCACTTT	CASKRRHGKGINRSYNSPLHF
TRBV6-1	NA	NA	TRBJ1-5	TGTGCCAGCAGTGAAGCCTGGGGGGGGAGCAATCAGCCCCAGCATTTT	CASSEAWGGSNQPQHF
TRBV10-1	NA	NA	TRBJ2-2	TGCGCCAGCAGTCTAGGAACCGGGGAGCTGTTTTTT	CASSLGTGELFF
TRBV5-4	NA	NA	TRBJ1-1	TGTGCCAGCAGCTCGGACACTATGAACACTGAAGCTTTCTTT	CASSSDTMNTEAFF
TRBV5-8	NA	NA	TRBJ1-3	TGTGCCAGCAGTTTAGGAGTGGGTGCTGGAAACACCATATATTTT	CASSLGVGAGNTIYF
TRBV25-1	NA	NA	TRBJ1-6	TGTGCCAGCACCTCCGGGTTAGGTGGTTCACCCCTCCACTTT	CASTSGLGGSPLHF
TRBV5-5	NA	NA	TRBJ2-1	TGTGCCAGCAGCTTTGTGGGGGGGCAGCAGTTCTTC	CASSFVGGQQFF
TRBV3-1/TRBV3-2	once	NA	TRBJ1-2	TGTGCCAGCAGCCAAGCCCAGGGCTATGGCTACACCTTC	CASSQAQGYGYTF
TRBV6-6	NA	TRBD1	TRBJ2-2	TGTGCCAGCTCCTCCCGGGACAGGGGTCATACCGGGGAGCTGTTTTTT	CASSSRDRGHTGELFF
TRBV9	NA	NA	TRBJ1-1	TGTGCCAGCAGCGAAGGGGTGAACACTGAAGCTTTCTTT	CASSEGVNTEAFF
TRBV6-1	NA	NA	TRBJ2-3	TGTGCCAGCAGCCAATCCACAGATACGCAGTATTTT	CASSQSTDTQYF
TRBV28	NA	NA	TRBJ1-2	TGTGCCAGCAGTTACCAGAACTATGGCTACACCTTC	CASSYQNYGYTF
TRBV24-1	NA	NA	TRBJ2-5	TGTGCCACCAGTGACCGGACAATGGGGGAGACCCAGTACTTC	CATSDRTMGETQYF
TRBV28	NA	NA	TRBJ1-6	TGTGCCAGCAGTTTATCGCGGACACCCCTCCACTTT	CASSLSRTPLHF